This TCR beta chain came from a study of blood T cell repertoires in COVID-19 (dated by TCRdb to the early 2020s). Describing the broader study: Collaborator samples came from the United States, Italy and Spain and covered acute and convalescent phases of COVID-19. The material from the prospective study consisted of cDNA or gDNA derived from T cells, B-cell-depleted T cells, or PBMCs. The samples were drawn from the first 160 participants of the ongoing ImmuneRACE study and from 950 to 1,500 subjects provided by 6 global collaborators. The repertoires were made available in a free public database intended to serve as a resource for research on the immune response to SARS-CoV-2. HLA class I and class II types, where available, came from metadata supplied by the sample provider rather than from assay-based typing. Deeply sampled blood TCRbeta repertoires from subjects exposed to, actively infected with, or recovered from COVID-19 were included in the dataset. Nearly every sample came with metadata listing a de-identified subject ID, COVID-19 status, age in years and sex. Findings and caveats that apply to the study as a whole: How much clinical and demographic metadata was included differed by source and by participant, and the metadata was provided uncurated.

TCRbeta CDR3 regions were amplified from genomic DNA using the immunoSEQ Assay, a bias-controlled multiplex PCR. On the study's bioinformatics: The number of nucleated cells in each sample was estimated by amplification of reference gene primers within the assay. Sequence reads were collapsed and filtered to measure the absolute abundance of every unique TCRbeta CDR3 rearrangement. For each sample, productive Simpson clonality was calculated as the square root of Simpson's diversity index across productive rearrangements. The clones in this table, taken by TCRdb from immuneACCESS, are in-frame only. Not every clone is retained; where verified, under half of the shortfall comes from an unresolved V gene, and the cause of the rest is unknown. Clone size and V and J calls were adopted from that table, with D and trimming inferred from the DNA. The sample table lists about 50,000 clones, under 85% of them with a count of one. The leading ten clones occupy 16% of the sample.

The collaborating institutions used their own protocols to collect whole blood in K2EDTA tubes. For TCRbeta analysis, collaborators shipped samples as frozen whole blood, isolated PBMCs, or DNA extracted from either of those sample types. A remark on this clone: What antigen it recognizes has not been identified. It has no much larger one-base neighbor in the sample; base qualities were not kept.

The sample taken for sequencing was peripheral blood. The sequence was collected from a man aged 40-55 years with acute or convalescent COVID-19.

In nucleotide form, the sequence is TGTGCCAGCAGCTTGTCGCAGTTCCCCGGGGAGCTGTTTTTT. Translated, this gives CASSLSQFPGELFF. The rearrangement joined TRBV5-4 to TRBJ2-2; the D gene cannot be named for sure. The CDR3 contains 14 residues, cysteine and phenylalanine counted. Only CDR3 DNA is held: 42 bases, read in frame from base 1. V is clipped by 1 base and J by 6 bases, and the sequence between their germline boundaries is 10 bases long. CDR1 and CDR2, per the germline V gene (reference sequence), are SGHNT and YYREEE.